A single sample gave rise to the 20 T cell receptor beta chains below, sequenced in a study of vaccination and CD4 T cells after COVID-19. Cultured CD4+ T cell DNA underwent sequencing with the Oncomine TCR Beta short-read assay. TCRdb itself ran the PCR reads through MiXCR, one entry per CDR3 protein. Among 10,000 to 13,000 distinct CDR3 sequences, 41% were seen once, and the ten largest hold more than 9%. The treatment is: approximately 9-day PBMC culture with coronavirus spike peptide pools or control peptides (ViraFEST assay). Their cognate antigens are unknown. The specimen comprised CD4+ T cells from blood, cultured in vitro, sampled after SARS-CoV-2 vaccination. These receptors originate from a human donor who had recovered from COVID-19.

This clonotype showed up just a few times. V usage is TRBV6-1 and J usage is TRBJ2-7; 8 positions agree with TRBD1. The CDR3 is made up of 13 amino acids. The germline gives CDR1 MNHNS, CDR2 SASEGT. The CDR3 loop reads CATLGQGPYEQYF. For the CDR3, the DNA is TGTGCAACGCTAGGACAGGGCCCCTACGAGCAGTACTTC.

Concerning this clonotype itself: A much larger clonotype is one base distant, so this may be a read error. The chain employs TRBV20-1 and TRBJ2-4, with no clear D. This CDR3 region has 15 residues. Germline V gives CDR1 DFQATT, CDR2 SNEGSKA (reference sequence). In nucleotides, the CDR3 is TGCAGAGCTCCGGAACTTAGGGTAGCCAAAAACATTCAGTACTTC. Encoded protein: CRAPELRVAKNIQYF.

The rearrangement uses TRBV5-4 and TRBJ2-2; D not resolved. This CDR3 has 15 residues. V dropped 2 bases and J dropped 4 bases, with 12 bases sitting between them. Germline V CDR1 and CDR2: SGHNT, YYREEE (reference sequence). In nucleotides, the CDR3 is TGTGCCAGCAGCTTATTGTTACTGGGCACCGGGGAGCTGTTTTTT. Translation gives CASSLLLLGTGELFF.

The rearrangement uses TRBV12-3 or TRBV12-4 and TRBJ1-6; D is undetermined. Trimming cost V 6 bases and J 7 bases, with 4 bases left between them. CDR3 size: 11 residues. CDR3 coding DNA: TGTGCCAGCAGACTAAATTCACCCCTCCACTTT. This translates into CASRLNSPLHF.

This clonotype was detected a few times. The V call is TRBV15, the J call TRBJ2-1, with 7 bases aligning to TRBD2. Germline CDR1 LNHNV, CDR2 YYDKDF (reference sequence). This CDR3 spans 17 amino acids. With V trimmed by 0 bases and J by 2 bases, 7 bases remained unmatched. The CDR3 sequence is CATSRDFGGGTYNEQFF. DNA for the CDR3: TGTGCCACCAGCAGAGATTTTGGGGGAGGGACCTACAATGAGCAGTTCTTC.

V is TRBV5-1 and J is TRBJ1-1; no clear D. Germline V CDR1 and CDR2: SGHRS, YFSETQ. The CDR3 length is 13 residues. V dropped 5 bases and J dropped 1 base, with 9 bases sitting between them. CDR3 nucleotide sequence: TGCGCCAGCAGTACGACAAAGAACACTGAAGCTTTCTTT. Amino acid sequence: CASSTTKNTEAFF.

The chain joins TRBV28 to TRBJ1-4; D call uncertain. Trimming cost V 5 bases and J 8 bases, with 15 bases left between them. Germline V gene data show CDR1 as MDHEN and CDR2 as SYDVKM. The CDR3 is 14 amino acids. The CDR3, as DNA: TGTGCCAGCAGTAGAACATCGCTTAGGGAAAAACTGTTTTTT. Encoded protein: CASSRTSLREKLFF.

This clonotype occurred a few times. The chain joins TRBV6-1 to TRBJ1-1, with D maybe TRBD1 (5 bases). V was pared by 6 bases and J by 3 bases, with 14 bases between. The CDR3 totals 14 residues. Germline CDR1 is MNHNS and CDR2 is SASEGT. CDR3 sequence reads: CASRIGAGDTEAFF. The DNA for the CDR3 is TGTGCCAGCAGAATAGGGGCCGGAGACACTGAAGCTTTCTTT.

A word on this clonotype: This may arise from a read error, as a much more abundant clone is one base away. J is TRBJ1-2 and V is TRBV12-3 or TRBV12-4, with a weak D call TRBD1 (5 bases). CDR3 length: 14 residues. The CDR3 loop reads CANSPGAARGGYTF. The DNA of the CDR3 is TGTGCCAACAGTCCCGGGGCAGCCCGAGGGGGCTACACCTTC.

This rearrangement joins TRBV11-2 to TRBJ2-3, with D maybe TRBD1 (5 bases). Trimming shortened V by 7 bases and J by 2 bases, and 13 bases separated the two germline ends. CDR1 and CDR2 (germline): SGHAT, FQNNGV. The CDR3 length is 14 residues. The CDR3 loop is CASTEVRATDTQYF. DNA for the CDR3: TGTGCCAGCACCGAGGTCAGGGCCACAGATACGCAGTATTTT.

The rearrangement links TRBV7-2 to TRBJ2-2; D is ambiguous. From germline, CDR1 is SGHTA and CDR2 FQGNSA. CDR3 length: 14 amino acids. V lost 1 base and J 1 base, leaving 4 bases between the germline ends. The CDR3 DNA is TGTGCCAGCAGCTTAGGCCGGAACACCGGGGAGCTGTTTTTT. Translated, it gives CASSLGRNTGELFF.

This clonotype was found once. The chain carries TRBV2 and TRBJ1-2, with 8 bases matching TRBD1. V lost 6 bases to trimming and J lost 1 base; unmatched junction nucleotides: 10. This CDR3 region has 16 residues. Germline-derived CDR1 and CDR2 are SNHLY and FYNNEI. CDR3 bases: TGTGCCAGCAGCCCAGATAGGACAGGGATTAACTATGGCTACACCTTC. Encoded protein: CASSPDRTGINYGYTF.

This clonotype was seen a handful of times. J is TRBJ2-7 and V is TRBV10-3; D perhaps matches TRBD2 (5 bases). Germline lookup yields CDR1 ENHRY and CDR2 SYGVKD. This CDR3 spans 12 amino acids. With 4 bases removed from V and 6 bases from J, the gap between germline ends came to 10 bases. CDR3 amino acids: CAISVTSTEQYF. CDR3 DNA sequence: TGTGCCATCAGTGTAACTAGTACCGAGCAGTACTTC.

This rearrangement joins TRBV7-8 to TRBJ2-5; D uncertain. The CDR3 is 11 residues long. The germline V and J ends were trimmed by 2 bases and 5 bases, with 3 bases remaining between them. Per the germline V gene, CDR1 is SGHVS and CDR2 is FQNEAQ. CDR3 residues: CASSLPETQYF. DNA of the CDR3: TGTGCCAGCAGCTTACCGGAGACCCAGTACTTC.

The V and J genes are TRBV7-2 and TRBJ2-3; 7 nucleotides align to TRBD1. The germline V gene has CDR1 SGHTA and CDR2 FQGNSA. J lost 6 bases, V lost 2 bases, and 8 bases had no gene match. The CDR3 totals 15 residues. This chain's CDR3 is CASSLRDSGIDTQYF. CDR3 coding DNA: TGTGCCAGCAGCTTACGGGACAGTGGTATCGATACGCAGTATTTT.

Here the CDR3 DNA reads TGTGCCAGCAGTTTTGGAGACGTAGCATTTGGAGCTTTCTTT. Its translation is CASSFGDVAFGAFF. V and J are TRBV28 and TRBJ1-1; D unresolved. Deletions cut 3 bases from V and 10 bases from J, with 18 bases between. Germline CDR1 MDHEN, CDR2 SYDVKM. CDR3 length: 14 residues.

The CDR3 nucleotides read TGTGCCAGCAGGACAGGGTTTGGAAACACCATATATTTT. It encodes CASRTGFGNTIYF. V usage is TRBV6-1 and J usage is TRBJ1-3; 7 bases map to TRBD1. This CDR3 is 13 amino acids long. Trimming at V came to 6 bases and at J to 3 bases, leaving 2 bases not matched to a gene. Germline values: CDR1 MNHNS, CDR2 SASEGT.

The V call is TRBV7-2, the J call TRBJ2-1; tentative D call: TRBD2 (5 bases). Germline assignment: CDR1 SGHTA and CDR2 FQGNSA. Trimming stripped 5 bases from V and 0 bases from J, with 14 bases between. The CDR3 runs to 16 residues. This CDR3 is CASSPHAGSSYNEQFF. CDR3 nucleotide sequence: TGTGCCAGCAGCCCCCATGCGGGTAGCTCCTACAATGAGCAGTTCTTC.

The CDR3 bases are TGTGCCAGCAGCCCCGCACCGGACGGAAGAAATTCACCCCTCCACTTT. Encoded protein: CASSPAPDGRNSPLHF. V gene TRBV27 combines with J gene TRBJ1-6; D ambiguous. Germline V lookup: CDR1 MNHEY, CDR2 SMNVEV (reference sequence). This CDR3 has 16 residues. V shed 6 bases and J shed 7 bases, with 19 bases lying between them.

The CDR3 DNA sequence: TGTGCCACCAGCAGAGATCTTGGAGGGCTGCCCCAGCATTTT. It translates to CATSRDLGGLPQHF. The chain carries TRBV15 and TRBJ1-5; D not resolved. V lost 0 bases and J lost 9, with 12 bases in between. The CDR3 totals 14 residues. Germline lookup yields CDR1 LNHNV and CDR2 YYDKDF (reference sequence).